These 4 T cell receptor beta chains share one sample of origin, sequenced in a study of blood T cell repertoires in COVID-19. Here immunoSEQ multiplex PCR was the method, and the copy in TCRdb shows in-frame clones only, minus some. In the table there are some 90,000 clones, just over 90% of which are singletons. Sequences were obtained from peripheral blood. These receptors were collected from a woman in her forties or fifties in a cohort sampled during active COVID-19.

The chain joins TRBV12-5 to TRBJ1-5; 9 positions agree with TRBD1. The CDR3 has 15 residues. CDR1 LGHNT and CDR2 FRNRAP come from the germline V gene. V trimming: 1 base; J trimming: 2 bases; junction bases outside the gene matches: 0. In DNA, the CDR3 is TGTGCTAGTGGTTTGGGGACAGGGGGCAATCAGCCCCAGCATTTT. It encodes CASGLGTGGNQPQHF.

This chain connects TRBV5-1 to TRBJ1-1; 8 nucleotides agree with TRBD1. This CDR3 has 16 residues. V gave up 7 bases and J gave up 4 bases; unmatched junction bases: 15. Germline CDR1 is SGHRS and CDR2 is YFSETQ. The CDR3 DNA reads as TGCGCCAGCCAAATAGGAGACAGGGGTATCCCCACTGAAGCTTTCTTT. Amino acids: CASQIGDRGIPTEAFF.

The chain is built from TRBV3-1 (or the pseudogene TRBV3-2) and TRBJ2-1; D is possibly TRBD2 (5 bases). The V end lost 4 bases, the J end lost 7 bases, and 8 bases lay between the germline ends. Per germline, CDR1 LGHDT and CDR2 YNNKEL (reference sequence). This CDR3 contains 12 residues. The CDR3 DNA reads as TGTGCCAGCAGCCCTACGGGGAATGAGCAGTTCTTC. Amino acids: CASSPTGNEQFF.

CDR3 loop: CASSTGWGEAFF. As DNA, the CDR3 is TGTGCCAGCAGCACAGGGTGGGGTGAAGCTTTCTTT. The chain joins TRBV6-2 or TRBV6-3 to TRBJ1-1; tentative D call: TRBD1 (6 bases). V gave up 6 bases and J gave up 7 bases, with 12 bases separating them. The germline CDR1 and CDR2 sequences are MNHEY and SVGEGT. The CDR3 contains 12 residues.